The clone carrying this T cell receptor beta chain was counted a few times. A library of TCRbeta sequences, prepared with unique molecular identifiers, was generated. TCRdb itself ran the PCR reads through MiXCR, one entry per CDR3 protein. In the table there are hundreds of thousands of distinct CDR3 sequences, 10% to 15% of which are singletons. The sample comes from a study of T-cell reconstitution after alpha-beta-depleted transplantation in children. Germline trimming cut 4 bases from V and 5 bases from J; bases unmatched to any gene: 20. Germline V lookup: CDR1 LGHNA, CDR2 YNFKEQ. The CDR3 runs 19 residues.

This sequence joins TRBV4-2 and TRBJ2-7, with 10 bases aligning to TRBD2. The sequencing used PBMCs, mostly from graft donor cells, collected 360 days after TCRalphabeta/CD19-depleted stem cell transplant. The receptor was derived from a male patient between 10 and 17 years old who had a stem cell transplant for acute myeloid leukemia, so the T cells may come from the graft donor. In DNA form, the CDR3 reads TGTGCCAGCAGCCTATTGATGGCTAGCGGGAGTAGGTTCGTCCACGAGCAGTACTTC. It encodes CASSLLMASGSRFVHEQYF.